The source of this TCR beta chain is a study of blood T cell repertoires in COVID-19. The wider study: Samples representing acute and convalescent COVID-19 were sourced from the United States, Italy and Spain.

Unmatched junction bases numbered 6, after V lost 1 base and J lost 1 base. CDR3 length: 16 residues. CDR1 is LGHDT, CDR2 YNNKEL, per germline (reference sequence). Original analysis: Reference gene primer amplification yielded estimated nucleated cell counts. This table comes from immunoSEQ multiplex PCR, and its TCRdb copy is limited to in-frame clones, with some not included. The D gene and trimming were derived from the DNA, and the V and J assignments and clone size from that table. The table lists approximately 350,000 clones, more than 80% of them singletons. This clonotype was sampled from a man in his forties with acute or convalescent COVID-19. The V gene is TRBV3-1 (or the pseudogene TRBV3-2), the J gene TRBJ2-7; 8 nucleotides align to TRBD1. The source material was peripheral blood. In DNA form, the CDR3 reads TGTGCCAGCAGCCAAGCCCAGGGGGCTGGGTCCTACGAGCAGTACTTC. Translation gives CASSQAQGAGSYEQYF.